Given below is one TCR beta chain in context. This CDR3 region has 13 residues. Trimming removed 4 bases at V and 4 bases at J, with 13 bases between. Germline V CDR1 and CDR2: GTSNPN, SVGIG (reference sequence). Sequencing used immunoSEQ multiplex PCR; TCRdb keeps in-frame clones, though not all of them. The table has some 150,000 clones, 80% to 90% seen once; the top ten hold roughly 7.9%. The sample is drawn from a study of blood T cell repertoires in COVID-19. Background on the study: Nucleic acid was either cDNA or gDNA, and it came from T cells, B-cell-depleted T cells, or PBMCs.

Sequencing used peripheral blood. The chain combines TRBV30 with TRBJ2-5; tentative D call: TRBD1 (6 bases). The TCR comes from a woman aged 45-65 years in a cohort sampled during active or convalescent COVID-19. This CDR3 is CAWTRTDAETQYF. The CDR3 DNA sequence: TGTGCCTGGACAAGGACAGATGCAGAGACCCAGTACTTC.